This T cell receptor (beta chain) was sequenced during a study of blood T cell repertoires in COVID-19. Study in general: Samples representing acute and convalescent COVID-19 were sourced from the United States, Italy and Spain. T cells, B-cell-depleted T cells, or PBMCs provided the cDNA or gDNA that served as material.

Original processing methods: Nucleated cell counts were estimated from reference gene primer amplification. Repertoires were generated with immunoSEQ multiplex PCR, while TCRdb's copy carries only in-frame clones and drops some. The V and J calls and the clone size are those of that table, but D and trimming were determined from the DNA. The table lists 150,000 or so clones, around two thirds of them singletons. V was clipped by 5 bases and J by 5 bases, with 9 bases between them. Germline CDR1 MNHEY, CDR2 SMNVEV (reference sequence). The CDR3 totals 13 residues. The sequence was collected from a woman aged 80 or over with acute or convalescent COVID-19. Sequenced: peripheral blood. The chain is built from TRBV27 and TRBJ1-4; weak D call: TRBD1 (5 bases). This CDR3 is CASSDSSNEKLFF. The CDR3 bases are TGTGCCAGCAGTGACAGTTCAAATGAAAAACTGTTTTTT.